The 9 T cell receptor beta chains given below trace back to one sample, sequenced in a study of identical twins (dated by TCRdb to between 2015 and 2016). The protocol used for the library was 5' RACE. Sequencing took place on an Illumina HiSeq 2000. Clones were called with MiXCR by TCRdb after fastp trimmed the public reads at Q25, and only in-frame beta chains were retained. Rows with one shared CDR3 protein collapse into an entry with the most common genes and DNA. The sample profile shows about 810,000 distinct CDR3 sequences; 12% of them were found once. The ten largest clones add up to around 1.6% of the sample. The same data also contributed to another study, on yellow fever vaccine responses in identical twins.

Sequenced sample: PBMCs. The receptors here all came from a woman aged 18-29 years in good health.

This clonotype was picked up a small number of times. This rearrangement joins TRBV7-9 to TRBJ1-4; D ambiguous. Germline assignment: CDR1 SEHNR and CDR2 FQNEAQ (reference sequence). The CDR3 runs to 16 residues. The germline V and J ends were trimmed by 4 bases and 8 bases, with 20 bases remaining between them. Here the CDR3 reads CASSYPTAGYHEKLFF. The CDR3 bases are TGTGCCAGCAGCTATCCGACCGCCGGATATCACGAAAAACTGTTTTTT.

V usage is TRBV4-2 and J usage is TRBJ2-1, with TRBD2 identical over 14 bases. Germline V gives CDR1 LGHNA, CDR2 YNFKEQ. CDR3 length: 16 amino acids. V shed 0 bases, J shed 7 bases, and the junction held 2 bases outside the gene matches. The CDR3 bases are TGTGCCAGCAGCCAAGAAGGGACTAGCGGGGGAAATGAGCAGTTCTTC. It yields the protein CASSQEGTSGGNEQFF.

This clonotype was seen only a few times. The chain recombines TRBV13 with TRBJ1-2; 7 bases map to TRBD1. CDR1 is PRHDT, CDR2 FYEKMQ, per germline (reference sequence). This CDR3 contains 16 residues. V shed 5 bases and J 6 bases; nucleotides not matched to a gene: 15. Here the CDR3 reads CASSPPQGKGFHGYTF. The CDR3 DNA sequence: TGTGCCAGCAGCCCTCCACAGGGGAAAGGCTTTCATGGCTACACCTTC.

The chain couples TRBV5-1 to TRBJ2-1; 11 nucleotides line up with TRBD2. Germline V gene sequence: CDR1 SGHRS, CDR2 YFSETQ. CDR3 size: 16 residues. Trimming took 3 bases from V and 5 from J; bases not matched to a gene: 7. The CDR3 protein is CASSSRLAGPHNEQFF. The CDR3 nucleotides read TGCGCCAGCAGCTCCCGACTAGCGGGACCCCACAATGAGCAGTTCTTC.

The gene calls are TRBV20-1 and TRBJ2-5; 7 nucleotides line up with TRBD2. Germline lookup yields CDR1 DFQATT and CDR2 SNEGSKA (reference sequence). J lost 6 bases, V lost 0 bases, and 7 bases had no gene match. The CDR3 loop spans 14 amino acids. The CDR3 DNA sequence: TGCAGTGCTAGAGATCTTGCGGGAGCGAAGACCCAGTACTTC. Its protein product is CSARDLAGAKTQYF.

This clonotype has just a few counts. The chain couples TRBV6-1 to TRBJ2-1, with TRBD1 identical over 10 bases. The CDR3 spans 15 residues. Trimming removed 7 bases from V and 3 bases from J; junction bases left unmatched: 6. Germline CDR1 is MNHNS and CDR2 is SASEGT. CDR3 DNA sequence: TGTGCCAGCAACGCGGGACAGGGGTTCTACAATGAGCAGTTCTTC. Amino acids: CASNAGQGFYNEQFF.

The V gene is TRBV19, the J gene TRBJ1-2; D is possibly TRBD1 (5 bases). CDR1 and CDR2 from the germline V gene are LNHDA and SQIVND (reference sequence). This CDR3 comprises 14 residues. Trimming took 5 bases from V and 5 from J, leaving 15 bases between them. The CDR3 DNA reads TGTGCCAGTAGTGACGCAGGGCCTACTTATGGCTACACCTTC. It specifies CASSDAGPTYGYTF.

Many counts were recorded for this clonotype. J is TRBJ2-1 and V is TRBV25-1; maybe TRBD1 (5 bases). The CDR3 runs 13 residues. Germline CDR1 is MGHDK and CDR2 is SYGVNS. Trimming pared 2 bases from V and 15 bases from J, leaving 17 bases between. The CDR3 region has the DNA TGTGCCAGCAGTGAAACCTTGGGGCCCGGGTGGTTCTTC. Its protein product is CASSETLGPGWFF.

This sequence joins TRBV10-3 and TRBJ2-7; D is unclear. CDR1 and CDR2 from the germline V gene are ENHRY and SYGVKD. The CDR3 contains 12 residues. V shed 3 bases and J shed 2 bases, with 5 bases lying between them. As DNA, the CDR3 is TGTGCCATCAGTGAAAGGACCTACGAGCAGTACTTC. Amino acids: CAISERTYEQYF.